The clone carrying this T cell receptor (beta chain) occurred once. The method was immunoSEQ multiplex PCR; TCRdb's version includes in-frame clones alone and lacks a portion of them. The data hold about 120,000 clones, with approximately 92% observed a single time. This record comes from a study of control samples from healthy donors and cancer patients. The CDR3 extends over 15 amino acids. Germline values: CDR1 MNHEY, CDR2 SMNVEV (reference sequence). The V segment lost 5 bases and the J segment 0 bases; nucleotides outside the gene matches: 5. This chain connects TRBV27 to TRBJ2-7; 9 bases map to TRBD2. The clonotype comes from an elderly man with head and neck cancer. Sequences were obtained from PBMCs. Written as DNA, the CDR3 is TGTGCCAGCAGTCCGACTAGCGGAAACTCCTACGAGCAGTACTTC. Translating it yields CASSPTSGNSYEQYF.